Reported below is one T cell receptor beta chain. The antigen remains unidentified. This specimen comes from a study of T cell responses to AZD1222 COVID-19 vaccine. General observations from the study: Repertoire sampling occurred only after the peak T cell response. Regions 160-218 and 743-854 dominated among vaccine-associated CD4 TCRs spanning spike. The donor cohort was predominantly white British with a female majority, and clonal diversity may have been underestimated.

The repertoire was sequenced with immunoSEQ multiplex PCR; TCRdb's copy has only in-frame clones and lacks some. The sample carries some 140,000 clones, over 75% recorded once. Germline values: CDR1 SNHLY, CDR2 FYNNEI. This CDR3 region has 16 residues. Deletions cut 0 bases from V and 4 bases from J, with 10 bases between. The starting material was peripheral blood, obtained 28 days after the second AZD1222 dose. This chain connects TRBV2 to TRBJ1-6; possibly TRBD1 for D (5 bases). This clonotype was sampled from an adult who received the AZD1222 COVID-19 vaccine. As DNA, the CDR3 is TGTGCCAGCAGTGAAGCGCCGGGGGATTATAATTCACCCCTCCACTTT. This translates into CASSEAPGDYNSPLHF.